What follows describes a single T cell receptor beta chain. The PCR used 60 Vbeta and 13 Jbeta primers. TCRdb keeps only in-frame clones here, not all; method: immunoSEQ multiplex PCR. This table has approximately 200,000 clones, 79% appearing once. CDR1 is LNHDA, CDR2 SQIVND, per germline (reference sequence). The CDR3 sequence is 15 residues long. This specimen belongs to a study of cytomegalovirus exposure and HLA in healthy donors. Study summary: Among roughly 190 million T cells, an earlier analysis found around 100 million unique TCR beta sequences.

The rearrangement uses TRBV19 and TRBJ2-7; 10 bases match TRBD2. The J call may be in error: the DNA end matches TRBJ2-1 better. This receptor was obtained from a girl between 10 and 17 years old in good health and CMV-seropositive. The sequenced sample consisted of PBMCs. DNA of the CDR3: TGTGCGACCCAGCCCTCTAGCGGGGGTTACAATGAGCAGTTCTTC. It yields the protein CATQPSSGGYNEQFF.